What follows is one T cell receptor (beta chain) and its context. Its matching antigen is unknown. This sample is drawn from a study of T cell responses to AZD1222 COVID-19 vaccine. The V end lost 5 bases, the J end lost 8 bases, and 15 bases lay between the germline ends. Germline CDR1 is LNHDA and CDR2 is SQIVND (reference sequence). The CDR3 consists of 13 residues. This table comes from immunoSEQ multiplex PCR, and its TCRdb copy is limited to in-frame clones, with some not included. The sample gives about 120,000 clones, 75% to 95% of which show up once; over 4% is in the top ten. The study's findings and limits: Two doses of AZD1222 preceded a rise in Spike-specific TCR breadth and depth. There were mostly white British donors and more females than males, and clonal diversity was possibly underestimated. No repertoire was sampled before or during the peak T cell response, only after it.

This chain joins TRBV19 and TRBJ1-1; a possible D gene is TRBD1 (5 bases). The receptor was isolated from an adult who received the MenACWY meningococcal vaccine as a control. Specimen: peripheral blood, collected 28 days after the second dose of the MenACWY control vaccine. CDR3 residues: CASSHWGLREAFF. The CDR3 coding sequence is TGTGCCAGTAGTCACTGGGGCCTTCGCGAAGCTTTCTTT.